The entry below describes one TCR beta chain. What it binds is not known. The TCR-sequenced patients were a few responders to pembrolizumab. These data belong to a study of PD-1 blockade in mismatch repair-deficient tumors. Study-wide findings and caveats: Tumor-resident clones, often undetectable pretreatment in blood, expanded then contracted after pembrolizumab.

The CDR3 is made up of 16 amino acids. Germline CDR1 reads SGHRS; CDR2 reads YFSETQ. The V and J ends lost 4 bases and 7 bases, in that order; junction bases with no gene match: 13. The assay was immunoSEQ multiplex PCR, and TCRdb's table has in-frame clones only and misses some. The data show roughly 120,000 clones, approximately 91% seen once. The sequence derives from an adult with mismatch repair-deficient cancer. This rearrangement joins TRBV5-1 to TRBJ2-1; 8 bases map to TRBD1. The material was peripheral blood, obtained 72 weeks after starting pembrolizumab. DNA of the CDR3: TGCGCCAGCAGCCGCTCACGGGACAGGTCTAAGAATGAGCAGTTCTTC. It is translated as CASSRSRDRSKNEQFF.